Listed below are T cell receptor beta chains from one sample, sequenced in a study of identical twins. MiXCR was run by TCRdb on the 5' RACE reads, yielding one entry per CDR3 protein. Counted here are about 240,000 distinct CDR3 sequences, around 7.6% occurring once; the ten biggest clones make up under 7%. These data also formed part of another study, on yellow fever vaccine responses in identical twins.

Sequencing input: CD8+ T cells sorted from blood. These receptors came from a woman aged 18 to 35 in good health. The CDR3 runs from the conserved cysteine through the conserved F or W. A D gene is named only where the DNA matches it firmly. Only part of the rows carry a size: once, few, many, or a class if the clone is expanded.

j_call clone_size v_call d_call cdr3_aa cdr3_nt
TRBJ2-1 many TRBV9 - CASSGHDGSEQFF TGTGCCAGCAGCGGGCACGACGGTTCCGAGCAGTTCTTC
TRBJ2-3 - TRBV4-1 - CASSRRGDEEQYF TGCGCCAGCAGCCGCAGAGGGGACGAAGAGCAGTATTTT
TRBJ2-1 many TRBV3-1 - CASSQGMPYNEQFF TGTGCCAGCAGCCAGGGGATGCCCTACAATGAGCAGTTCTTC
TRBJ2-3 many TRBV10-3 - CAIREGSPTDTQYF TGTGCCATCAGAGAGGGCAGCCCCACAGATACGCAGTATTTT
TRBJ2-1 few TRBV28 TRBD1 CASSDRGNGNEQFF TGTGCCAGCAGTGACAGGGGAAATGGCAATGAGCAGTTCTTC
TRBJ2-2 few TRBV7-9 - CATPGTNTGELFF TGTGCCACCCCGGGGACGAACACCGGGGAGCTGTTTTTT
TRBJ2-1 many TRBV25-1 - CASRGGAVYNEQFF TGTGCCAGCAGAGGGGGGGCGGTATACAATGAGCAGTTCTTC
TRBJ1-2 - TRBV11-2 TRBD1 CASSTRDRGYGYTF TGTGCCAGCAGCACCCGGGACAGGGGCTATGGCTACACCTTC
TRBJ2-3 few TRBV28 - CASSLDLPVDTQYF TGTGCCAGCAGCCTAGACCTCCCGGTAGATACGCAGTATTTT
TRBJ2-1 - TRBV29-1 - CSVEVGESLEQFF TGCAGCGTTGAGGTGGGGGAAAGTTTGGAGCAGTTCTTC
TRBJ1-1 few TRBV25-1 TRBD1 CASSTGTGGLRDTEAFF TGTGCCAGCTCAACCGGGACAGGGGGCCTTAGGGACACTGAAGCTTTCTTT
TRBJ2-1 - TRBV4-2 - CASSQQRDPYNEQFF TGTGCCAGCAGCCAACAGCGTGACCCCTACAATGAGCAGTTCTTC
TRBJ2-3 many TRBV27 - CASSSFALDTQYF TGTGCCAGCAGTTCCTTTGCCTTAGATACGCAGTATTTT
TRBJ2-1 many TRBV3-1 - CASSQRVPRSYNEQFF TGTGCCAGCAGCCAACGAGTCCCACGCTCCTACAATGAGCAGTTCTTC
TRBJ2-1 many TRBV29-1 - CSVLPMGYNEQFF TGCAGCGTTCTCCCCATGGGTTACAATGAGCAGTTCTTC
TRBJ2-1 many TRBV5-1 TRBD1 CASSADRAIEQFF TGCGCCAGCAGCGCAGACAGGGCGATTGAGCAGTTCTTC
TRBJ2-4 - TRBV12-3/TRBV12-4 TRBD2 CASSPHSGGGIQYF TGTGCCAGCAGCCCCCATAGCGGGGGCGGCATTCAGTACTTC
TRBJ2-2 many TRBV7-6 - CASSLAFNTGELFF TGTGCCAGCAGCTTAGCGTTTAACACCGGGGAGCTGTTTTTT
TRBJ2-3 few TRBV2 TRBD2 CASSRAGGSDTQYF TGTGCCAGCAGTCGTGCGGGGGGGTCAGATACGCAGTATTTT
TRBJ2-7 - TRBV28 - CASSRGPRAEQYF TGTGCCAGCAGCCGAGGGCCTCGGGCTGAGCAGTACTTC
TRBJ2-2 few TRBV24-1 TRBD1 CATSDRGQGWTTGELFF TGTGCCACCAGTGACCGCGGACAGGGGTGGACCACCGGGGAGCTGTTTTTT
TRBJ2-3 - TRBV4-1 TRBD2 CASSQEGGLASTDTQYF TGCGCCAGCAGCCAAGAAGGGGGACTAGCTTCCACAGATACGCAGTATTTT
TRBJ2-1 - TRBV7-9 - CASSPHTTGNEQFF TGTGCCAGCAGCCCCCACACCACGGGGAATGAGCAGTTCTTC
TRBJ2-7 many TRBV20-1 - CSAADISYEQYF TGCAGTGCGGCGGACATTTCCTACGAGCAGTACTTC
TRBJ2-2 - TRBV29-1 - CSVVPNTGELFF TGCAGCGTTGTACCGAACACCGGGGAGCTGTTTTTT
TRBJ2-2 - TRBV24-1 - CATSASSVTGELFF TGTGCCACCAGTGCATCTAGCGTTACCGGGGAGCTGTTTTTT
TRBJ1-1 many TRBV7-8 TRBD1 CASSPGGSMNTEAFF TGTGCCAGCAGCCCAGGGGGAAGCATGAACACTGAAGCTTTCTTT
TRBJ2-2 few TRBV12-3/TRBV12-4 TRBD1 CASSEDREAGELFF TGTGCCAGCAGTGAGGACAGGGAGGCCGGGGAGCTGTTTTTT
TRBJ2-5 many TRBV20-1 - CSARSLGQETQYF TGCAGTGCTAGATCCCTGGGACAAGAGACCCAGTACTTC
TRBJ2-2 few TRBV12-3/TRBV12-4 - CAGGAITGELFF TGTGCCGGTGGAGCAATCACCGGGGAGCTGTTTTTT
TRBJ2-1 - TRBV7-9 - CASSLKVHHNEQFF TGTGCCAGCAGCTTAAAAGTTCACCACAATGAGCAGTTCTTC
TRBJ2-7 many TRBV3-1 TRBD2 CASSQDLCGSHEQYF TGTGCCAGCAGCCAAGATCTTTGCGGGAGCCACGAGCAGTACTTC
TRBJ2-1 - TRBV7-7 TRBD1 CASGRTDRGPRIGYNEQFF TGTGCCAGCGGACGGACAGACAGGGGGCCCCGGATTGGCTACAATGAGCAGTTCTTC
TRBJ2-3 many TRBV15 TRBD2 CATSRTSEITDTQYF TGTGCCACCAGCCGGACTAGCGAGATCACAGATACGCAGTATTTT
TRBJ2-1 - TRBV24-1 TRBD1 CATRDRGSAGGQFF TGTGCCACCAGGGACAGGGGCTCGGCTGGGGGGCAGTTCTTC
TRBJ2-3 many TRBV2 TRBD2 CASSQPLAGGIIDTQYF TGTGCCAGCAGTCAACCCCTAGCGGGAGGAATTATCGATACGCAGTATTTT
TRBJ2-3 many TRBV4-2 - CASSQELARTIDTQYF TGTGCCAGCAGCCAAGAACTAGCCCGAACTATAGATACGCAGTATTTT
TRBJ2-1 few TRBV9 - CASSVARTSPEQFF TGTGCCAGCAGCGTAGCTAGAACCTCCCCTGAGCAGTTCTTC
TRBJ2-5 - TRBV10-2 - CASSESPWGSLQETQYF TGCGCCAGCAGTGAGTCCCCGTGGGGCTCCCTCCAAGAGACCCAGTACTTC
TRBJ1-2 few TRBV7-6 - CASSPKGFVAGRSANYGYTF TGTGCCAGCAGCCCGAAGGGCTTTGTTGCGGGGAGGTCGGCTAACTATGGCTACACCTTC
TRBJ2-3 few TRBV28 - CASRGTDPATDTQYF TGTGCCAGCAGAGGGACGGACCCTGCCACAGATACGCAGTATTTT
TRBJ2-2 few TRBV5-1 - CASSFWLVLGGELFF TGCGCCAGCAGCTTTTGGCTTGTCTTGGGCGGGGAGCTGTTTTTT
TRBJ2-1 many TRBV7-8 TRBD2 CASSPQREAFNEQFF TGTGCCAGCAGCCCCCAGCGGGAGGCCTTCAATGAGCAGTTCTTC
TRBJ2-1 many TRBV24-1 TRBD2 CATSTSGNNEQFF TGTGCCACCAGTACTAGCGGGAACAATGAGCAGTTCTTC
TRBJ2-1 - TRBV2 - CASTENEQFF TGTGCCAGCACGGAAAATGAGCAGTTCTTC
TRBJ2-1 few TRBV6-5 - CASSYLGYNEQFF TGTGCCAGCAGTTACCTGGGGTACAATGAGCAGTTCTTC
TRBJ2-7 - TRBV29-1 TRBD2 CSVVERESYEQYF TGCAGCGTTGTAGAGCGGGAGAGTTACGAGCAGTACTTC
TRBJ1-1 - TRBV29-1 - CSVATGPEAFF TGCAGCGTTGCGACAGGACCCGAAGCTTTCTTT
TRBJ2-2 many TRBV28 TRBD1 CASSLPGQGFGELFF TGTGCCAGCAGTTTACCGGGACAGGGGTTCGGGGAGCTGTTTTTT
TRBJ2-5 few TRBV4-1 - CASSQDYRDDQETQYF TGCGCCAGCAGCCAAGACTACCGGGACGATCAAGAGACCCAGTACTTC
TRBJ2-1 - TRBV5-1 - CASSSSSGGRINEQFF TGCGCCAGCAGCTCGAGTAGCGGAGGACGAATCAATGAGCAGTTCTTC
TRBJ1-1 many TRBV28 - CASMEEGYGTEAFF TGTGCCAGCATGGAAGAGGGGTACGGCACTGAAGCTTTCTTT
TRBJ1-6 many TRBV15 - CATSSDNSPLHF TGTGCCACCAGTTCGGATAATTCACCCCTCCACTTT
TRBJ2-2 many TRBV28 TRBD2 CAIRTSHSPNTGELFF TGTGCCATCAGGACTAGCCATTCCCCTAACACCGGGGAGCTGTTTTTT
TRBJ2-5 - TRBV7-9 TRBD1 CASSHGQGRNRETQYF TGTGCCAGCAGCCACGGACAGGGGCGGAATCGAGAGACCCAGTACTTC
TRBJ2-1 few TRBV9 - CASSVEGSGNEQFF TGTGCCAGCAGCGTAGAGGGGAGTGGTAATGAGCAGTTCTTC
TRBJ2-5 few TRBV20-1 - CSALGTDQETQYF TGCAGTGCTCTCGGGACGGACCAAGAGACCCAGTACTTC
TRBJ1-5 many TRBV2 - CASSEPLGSRPQHF TGTGCCAGCAGTGAACCTTTGGGGTCGCGGCCCCAGCATTTT